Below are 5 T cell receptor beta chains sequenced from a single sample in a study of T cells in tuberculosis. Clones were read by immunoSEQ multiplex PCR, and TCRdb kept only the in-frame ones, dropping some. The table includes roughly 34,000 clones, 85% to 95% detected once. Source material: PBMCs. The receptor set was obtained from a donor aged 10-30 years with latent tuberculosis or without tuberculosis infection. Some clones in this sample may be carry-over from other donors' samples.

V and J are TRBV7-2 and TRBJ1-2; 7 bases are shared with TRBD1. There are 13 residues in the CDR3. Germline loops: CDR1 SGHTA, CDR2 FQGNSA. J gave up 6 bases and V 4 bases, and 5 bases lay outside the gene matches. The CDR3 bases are TGTGCCAGCAGCTCACAGGGGAAGGATGGCTACACCTTC. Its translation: CASSSQGKDGYTF.

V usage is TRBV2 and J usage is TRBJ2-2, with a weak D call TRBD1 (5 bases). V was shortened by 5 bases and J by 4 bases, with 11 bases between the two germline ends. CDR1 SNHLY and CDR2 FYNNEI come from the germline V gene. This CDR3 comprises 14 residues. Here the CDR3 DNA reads TGTGCCAGCAGTCCCAGGGTAGGCACCGGGGAGCTGTTTTTT. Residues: CASSPRVGTGELFF.

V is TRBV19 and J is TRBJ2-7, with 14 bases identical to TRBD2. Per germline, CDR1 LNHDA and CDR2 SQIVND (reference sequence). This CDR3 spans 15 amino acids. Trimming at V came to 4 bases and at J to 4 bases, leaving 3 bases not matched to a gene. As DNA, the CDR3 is TGTGCCAGTAGTAGGGGACTAGCGGGAGTATACGAGCAGTACTTC. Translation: CASSRGLAGVYEQYF.

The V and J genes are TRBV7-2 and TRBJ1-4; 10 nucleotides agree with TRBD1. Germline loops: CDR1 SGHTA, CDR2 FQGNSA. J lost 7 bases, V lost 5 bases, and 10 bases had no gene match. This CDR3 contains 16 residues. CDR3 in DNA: TGTGCCAGCAGCCCCCGGGACAGGGGATTGGGTGAAAAACTGTTTTTT. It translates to CASSPRDRGLGEKLFF.

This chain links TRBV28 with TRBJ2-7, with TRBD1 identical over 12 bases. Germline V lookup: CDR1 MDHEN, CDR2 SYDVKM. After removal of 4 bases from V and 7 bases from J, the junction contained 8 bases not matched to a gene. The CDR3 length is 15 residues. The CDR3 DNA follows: TGTGCCAGCAGTTCTCCGGGACAGGGGGCAGGGGAGCAGTACTTC. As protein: CASSSPGQGAGEQYF.